What follows are 32 T cell receptor beta chains derived from one specimen sequenced in a study of T and B cells in COVID-19 patients. From blood, roughly 220-550 ng of genomic DNA served as TRB template. Multiplex PCR with BIOMED2 TRB-A/B primer pools amplified TRB rearrangements. TCRdb ran MiXCR on the multiplex PCR reads and lists one entry per CDR3 protein. Of fewer than 8,500 distinct CDR3 sequences listed, approximately 24% are singletons. The sample comprised blood. Every receptor here comes from a human donor who had recovered from COVID-19.

The table lists this clonotype with many counts. This chain connects TRBV5-5 to TRBJ1-1; possibly TRBD1 for D (5 bases). From germline, CDR1 is SGHKS and CDR2 YYEKEE (reference sequence). The CDR3 consists of 12 residues. V was shortened by 5 bases and J by 1 base, with 6 bases between the two germline ends. The CDR3 spells CASRTANTEAFF. The CDR3 nucleotides are TGTGCCAGCAGGACAGCGAACACTGAAGCTTTCTTT.

This clonotype was seen repeatedly, ten times or more. J is TRBJ1-1 and V is TRBV6-6; D gene uncertain. CDR3 length: 13 amino acids. V lost 3 bases to trimming and J lost 0 bases, with 5 bases between them. Germline CDR1 reads MNHNY; CDR2 reads SVGAGI (reference sequence). CDR3 in DNA: TGTGCCAGCAGTTATAAGATGAACACTGAAGCTTTCTTT. Amino acid sequence: CASSYKMNTEAFF.

The chain employs TRBV25-1 and TRBJ2-7; 9 nucleotides line up with TRBD1. This CDR3 is built from 16 residues. Germline CDR1 MGHDK, CDR2 SYGVNS. J gave up 4 bases and V 0 bases, and 7 bases lay outside the gene matches. This CDR3 is CASSEYGRDRAYEQYF. In nucleotides, the CDR3 is TGTGCCAGCAGTGAATATGGGCGGGACAGGGCTTACGAGCAGTACTTC.

This clonotype was seen ten or more times. CDR3 sequence: CASSYLQGPGYTF. Written as DNA, the CDR3 is TGTGCCAGCAGTTACCTACAGGGTCCTGGCTACACCTTC. The chain carries TRBV6-6 and TRBJ1-2, with D perhaps TRBD1 (6 bases). The CDR3 covers 13 residues. V was pared by 2 bases and J by 7 bases, with 11 bases between. Germline V CDR1 and CDR2: MNHNY, SVGAGI (reference sequence).

The chain is built from TRBV5-1 and TRBJ1-3; D remains ambiguous. CDR3 length equals 14 residues. Between the trimmed V and J ends, which lost 3 bases and 0 bases, there was a span of 7 bases. Germline CDR1 and CDR2: SGHRS and YFSETQ. The CDR3 spells CASSSGPSGNTIYF. CDR3 in DNA: TGCGCCAGCAGCTCTGGACCCTCTGGAAACACCATATATTTT.

This clonotype is medium-sized (0.01 to 0.1%) in the sample. The chain employs TRBV5-6 and TRBJ2-7; perhaps TRBD1 as D (5 bases). The CDR3 runs to 12 residues. Germline CDR1 SGHDT, CDR2 YYEEEE. The V end was cut by 5 bases, the J end by 2 bases, with 8 bases between. CDR3 in DNA: TGTGCCAGCAGTAGGGGCCCCTACGAGCAGTACTTC. Translation gives CASSRGPYEQYF.

There are a few counts of this clonotype. This chain links TRBV7-9 with TRBJ2-3; 7 bases are shared with TRBD2. The CDR3 spans 12 residues. V lost 6 bases to trimming and J lost 8 bases; unmatched junction nucleotides: 5. Germline assignment: CDR1 SEHNR and CDR2 FQNEAQ (reference sequence). CDR3 coding DNA: TGTGCCAGCAGTGACTCGGGGGGTACGCAGTATTTT. Protein sequence: CASSDSGGTQYF.

The CDR3 bases are TGCGCCAGCAGCTTGGCCCGGGACGAGCAGTACTTC. This codes for CASSLARDEQYF. The chain combines TRBV5-1 with TRBJ2-7; D is undetermined. V was pared by 0 bases and J by 5 bases, with 6 bases between. CDR1 and CDR2 from the germline V gene are SGHRS and YFSETQ. There are 12 residues in the CDR3.

This clonotype has only a few counts. The chain links TRBV5-4 to TRBJ2-3; D is possibly TRBD2 (6 bases). Germline V gene data show CDR1 as SGHNT and CDR2 as YYREEE (reference sequence). With 2 bases removed from V and 4 bases from J, the gap between germline ends came to 14 bases. The CDR3 contains 15 residues. CDR3 sequence reads: CASSFPGLRADTQYF. CDR3 nucleotides: TGTGCCAGCAGCTTTCCGGGACTCCGCGCAGATACGCAGTATTTT.

A note on this clonotype: The junction shows a germline mismatch at one end, possibly a read error. This chain links TRBV5-4 with TRBJ2-3; the match to TRBD1 covers 7 bases. The germline gives CDR1 SGHNT, CDR2 YYREEE (reference sequence). This CDR3 comprises 13 residues. Here the CDR3 reads CASSLGGADTQYF. The CDR3 DNA is TGTGCCAGCAGCTTAGGGGGCGCAGATACACAGTATTTT.

This clonotype is medium-sized within its sample. The chain carries TRBV15 and TRBJ2-2, with D possibly being TRBD2 (5 bases). Germline values: CDR1 LNHNV, CDR2 YYDKDF (reference sequence). CDR3 length equals 14 residues. The V and J ends lost 7 bases and 2 bases respectively, with 11 bases between them. The CDR3 protein is CATTTGLNTGELFF. In DNA, the CDR3 is TGTGCCACCACTACTGGACTCAACACCGGGGAGCTGTTTTTT. The variable domain in full, completed from reference TRBV15 and TRBJ2-2, reads DAMVIQNPRYQVTQFGKPVTLSCSQTLNHNVMYWYQQKSSQAPKLLFHYYDKDFNNEADTPDNFQSRRPNTSFCFLDIRSPGLGDTAMYLCATTTGLNTGELFFGEGSRLTVL.

In its sample, this clonotype is medium-sized. The chain couples TRBV19 to TRBJ1-2, with D possibly matching TRBD1 (6 bases). Germline lookup yields CDR1 LNHDA and CDR2 SQIVND (reference sequence). The V and J ends lost 6 bases and 4 bases respectively, with 12 bases between them. CDR3 size: 13 residues. The CDR3 region has the DNA TGTGCCAGTAGCTTGGACAGCAGCTATGGCTACACCTTC. Protein product: CASSLDSSYGYTF.

This rearrangement joins TRBV2 to TRBJ2-3; D ambiguous. Per the germline V gene, CDR1 is SNHLY and CDR2 is FYNNEI. The CDR3 sequence is 15 residues long. Between the trimmed V and J ends, which lost 6 bases and 1 base, there was a span of 14 bases. CDR3 residues: CASSARLGGTDTQYF. As DNA, the CDR3 is TGTGCCAGCAGCGCCCGGCTCGGAGGCACAGATACGCAGTATTTT.

This clonotype has a handful of counts. The V and J genes are TRBV5-1 and TRBJ2-2; weak D call: TRBD1 (6 bases). Germline-derived CDR1 and CDR2 are SGHRS and YFSETQ. The V gene lost 4 bases and the J gene lost 6 bases, with 19 bases spanning the gap. The CDR3 consists of 16 residues. Written as DNA, the CDR3 is TGCGCCAGCAGCACCACAGGGTGGTCGAGCGCCGGGGAGCTGTTTTTT. Protein: CASSTTGWSSAGELFF.

The genes are TRBV7-9 and TRBJ2-5; TRBD2 matches 7 bases. Germline V gives CDR1 SEHNR, CDR2 FQNEAQ (reference sequence). With V trimmed by 0 bases and J by 0 bases, 10 bases remained unmatched. This CDR3 has 18 residues. In nucleotides, the CDR3 is TGTGCCAGCAGCTTAGCGGGACTATTACTAGCGTACCAAGAGACCCAGTACTTC. This sequence encodes CASSLAGLLLAYQETQYF.

There are a few counts of this clonotype. CDR3 sequence (DNA): TGTGCCAGCTGCGGCAGGCTCCAAGAGACCCAGTACTTC. Protein product: CASCGRLQETQYF. This chain joins TRBV12-3 or TRBV12-4 and TRBJ2-5; unclear D gene. The CDR3 totals 13 residues. The V gene lost 8 bases and the J gene lost 1 base, with 11 bases spanning the gap.

The chain couples TRBV6-1 to TRBJ1-2; D perhaps matches TRBD1 (5 bases). The germline V gene encodes CDR1 MNHNS and CDR2 SASEGT. The V end lost 2 bases, the J end lost 7 bases, and 14 bases lay between the germline ends. This CDR3 has 14 residues. DNA for the CDR3: TGTGCCAGCAGTGAACATGGGGGGATTCTTGGCTACACCTTC. Its translation: CASSEHGGILGYTF.

A few counts support this clonotype. CDR3 region: CASSSEIRATGELFF. The CDR3 DNA reads TGCGCCAGCAGCTCCGAAATCCGGGCGACCGGGGAGCTGTTTTTT. The V call is TRBV5-1, the J call TRBJ2-2; D remains ambiguous. CDR1 SGHRS and CDR2 YFSETQ come from the germline V gene. There are 15 residues in the CDR3. The V gene lost 3 bases and the J gene lost 5 bases, with 14 bases spanning the gap. The full variable domain, completed using reference TRBV5-1 and TRBJ2-2, is KAGVTQTPRYLIKTRGQQVTLSCSPISGHRSVSWYQQTPGQGLQFLFEYFSETQRNKGNFPGRFSGRQFSNSRSEMNVSTLELGDSALYLCASSSEIRATGELFFGEGSRLTVL.

By frequency in the sample, this clonotype is medium-sized. The DNA for the CDR3 is TGTGCCAGTAGTATAGCGATGTGGGCTAATGAAAAACTGTTTTTT. Translating gives CASSIAMWANEKLFF. The chain joins TRBV19 to TRBJ1-4; no definite D call. The length of the CDR3 is 15 residues. Looked up from germline, CDR1 is LNHDA and CDR2 is SQIVND (reference sequence). The V end lost 1 base, the J end lost 3 bases, and 9 bases lay between the germline ends. The full variable domain, completed using reference TRBV19 and TRBJ1-4, is DGGITQSPKYLFRKEGQNVTLSCEQNLNHDAMYWYRQDPGQGLRLIYYSQIVNDFQKGDIAEGYSVSREKKESFPLTVTSAQKNPTAFYLCASSIAMWANEKLFFGSGTQLSVL.

This clonotype is medium-sized. The chain recombines TRBV6-5 with TRBJ1-2; 10 bases line up with TRBD1. The CDR3 length is 12 residues. V shed 6 bases, J shed 7 bases, and the junction held 2 bases outside the gene matches. Germline V lookup: CDR1 MNHEY, CDR2 SVGAGI. The CDR3 DNA reads as TGTGCCAGCAGGAGGACAGGGGGTGGCTACACCTTC. This codes for CASRRTGGGYTF.

Here the CDR3 reads CASSSGTGGADTQYF. The CDR3 nucleotides are TGTGCCAGCAGTTCCGGGACAGGGGGCGCAGATACGCAGTATTTT. The chain links TRBV6-5 to TRBJ2-3, with 12 bases fitting TRBD1. CDR1 and CDR2 (germline): MNHEY, SVGAGI. CDR3 length equals 15 residues. Trimming took 4 bases from V and 4 from J; bases not matched to a gene: 3.

This clonotype has more than one count but fewer than ten. This rearrangement joins TRBV7-9 to TRBJ2-7; 8 positions match TRBD2. V lost 5 bases, J lost 1 base, and 7 bases stayed unmatched. CDR1 and CDR2 (germline): SEHNR, FQNEAQ (reference sequence). This CDR3 is built from 15 residues. CDR3 amino acids: CASSPGGGRSYEQYF. The CDR3 region has the DNA TGTGCCAGCAGCCCGGGGGGGGGACGGTCCTACGAGCAGTACTTC.

This clonotype is medium-sized in the sample. The chain carries TRBV19 and TRBJ1-3; D not resolved. V shed 7 bases and J shed 0 bases, with 7 bases lying between them. This CDR3 is built from 13 residues. Germline V gives CDR1 LNHDA, CDR2 SQIVND (reference sequence). CDR3 in amino acids: CASKAGSGNTIYF. Here the CDR3 DNA reads TGTGCCAGTAAGGCAGGCTCTGGAAACACCATATATTTT.

This clonotype is medium-sized (0.01 to 0.1%). The genes are TRBV18 and TRBJ2-1; 13 positions match TRBD2. The germline V gene encodes CDR1 KGHSH and CDR2 LQKENI. This CDR3 spans 17 amino acids. V shed 6 bases and J 6 bases; nucleotides not matched to a gene: 11. This CDR3 is CASSSLTSGGAINEQFF. The CDR3 nucleotides read TGTGCCAGCTCCTCGCTCACTAGCGGGGGGGCCATCAATGAGCAGTTCTTC.

This clonotype was counted only a few times. The rearrangement links TRBV24-1 to TRBJ2-2, with D perhaps matching TRBD1 or TRBD2 (5 bases each). Germline assignment: CDR1 KGHDR and CDR2 SFDVKD. V shed 7 bases and J shed 6 bases, with 17 bases lying between them. The CDR3 spans 15 residues. For the CDR3, the DNA is TGTGCCACCAGCCCTGGGGGAATCCGGTCCGGGGAGCTGTTTTTT. This gives the protein CATSPGGIRSGELFF.

This clonotype is termed large (0.1 to 1%). The chain combines TRBV29-1 with TRBJ2-7; 9 bases agree with TRBD1. CDR3 length: 13 residues. Germline V CDR1 and CDR2: SQVTM, ANQGSEA. With V trimmed by 5 bases and J by 3 bases, 5 bases remained unmatched. CDR3 loop: CSVRTGDHYEQYF. In DNA, the CDR3 is TGCAGCGTTCGGACAGGGGACCACTACGAGCAGTACTTC.

This clonotype showed up many times. The chain links TRBV7-6 to TRBJ2-7; D gene unclear. Germline V gene lookup returns CDR1 SGHVS and CDR2 FNYEAQ. Trimming shortened V by 0 bases and J by 6 bases, and 18 bases separated the two germline ends. CDR3 length equals 16 residues. CDR3 in amino acids: CASSLALAREGGEQYF. As DNA, the CDR3 is TGTGCCAGCAGCTTAGCGCTGGCTAGGGAAGGTGGCGAGCAGTACTTC.

This clonotype was seen a few times. Here the CDR3 reads CASSRSTGETQYF. CDR3 DNA: TGTGCCAGCAGCCGTTCGACGGGGGAGACCCAGTACTTC. The rearrangement joins TRBV11-2 to TRBJ2-5; possible D gene TRBD2, 5 bases. CDR3 length: 13 residues. Per germline, CDR1 SGHAT and CDR2 FQNNGV. V was cut by 5 bases and J by 5 bases, with 12 bases left in between.

This clonotype has a single count. The chain is built from TRBV7-9 and TRBJ2-5; D gene ambiguous. This CDR3 region has 15 residues. Germline V gene sequence: CDR1 SEHNR, CDR2 FQNEAQ (reference sequence). The CDR3 nucleotides read TGTGTCAGAAGCTTCATCCGGGCCCCCCAAGAGACCCAGTACTTC. Protein sequence: CVRSFIRAPQETQYF.

The chain uses TRBV14 and TRBJ2-7; maybe TRBD1 (5 bases). Trimming removed 1 base at V and 9 bases at J, with 16 bases between. The CDR3 is made up of 14 amino acids. Germline V lookup: CDR1 SGHDN, CDR2 FVKESK. CDR3 sequence reads: CASSQVGSTTGQYF. CDR3 DNA sequence: TGTGCCAGCAGCCAAGTTGGCTCAACTACAGGGCAGTACTTC.

The chain is built from TRBV7-9 and TRBJ1-4; D gene unclear. Germline CDR1 is SEHNR and CDR2 is FQNEAQ (reference sequence). This CDR3 contains 13 residues. Trimming removed 5 bases at V and 7 bases at J, with 11 bases between. CDR3 coding DNA: TGTGCCAGCAGCCCAGGACTTTCTGAAAAACTGTTTTTT. It yields the protein CASSPGLSEKLFF.

This clonotype was observed a few times. The chain recombines TRBV20-1 with TRBJ2-3, with a tentative D call TRBD2 (6 bases). The CDR3 loop spans 13 amino acids. V was cut by 6 bases and J by 1 base, with 11 bases left in between. Germline V gene lookup returns CDR1 DFQATT and CDR2 SNEGSKA (reference sequence). The CDR3 DNA reads TGCAGTGCCCAGGGACTCGGCACAGATACGCAGTATTTT. Its protein product is CSAQGLGTDTQYF.